Each of the 28 T cell receptor beta chains below was sequenced from the same sample in a study of technical replicates of blood from a few donors. Assay used: immunoSEQ multiplex PCR; TCRdb lists only in-frame clones, some missing. The table records approximately 81,000 clones, approximately 96% of them present only once. The sample consisted of T cells isolated from PBMCs. The receptors were gathered from a human donor in good health.

V is TRBV7-9 and J is TRBJ2-1; 7 nucleotides align to TRBD2. There are 15 residues in the CDR3. The V and J ends lost 10 bases and 3 bases, in that order; junction bases with no gene match: 12. The germline CDR1 and CDR2 sequences are SEHNR and FQNEAQ (reference sequence). CDR3 in DNA: TGTGCCATCCAGGGAGCGGGACCCCTCTACAATGAGCAGTTCTTC. It translates to CAIQGAGPLYNEQFF.

V is TRBV28 and J is TRBJ1-2; D is possibly TRBD1 (6 bases). V was trimmed by 10 bases and J by 7 bases, leaving 16 bases between them. Germline CDR1 is MDHEN and CDR2 is SYDVKM. The CDR3 has 12 amino acids. The CDR3 bases are TGTGCCAAGGACAGAATATGGTTTGGCTACACCTTC. Its translation is CAKDRIWFGYTF.

The chain employs TRBV5-4 and TRBJ2-5, with 12 bases fitting TRBD2. J was trimmed by 4 bases and V by 1 base; bases with no gene match: 2. The CDR3 loop spans 15 amino acids. Germline lookup yields CDR1 SGHNT and CDR2 YYREEE (reference sequence). The CDR3 protein is CASSLTSGRRETQYF. CDR3 DNA sequence: TGTGCCAGCAGCTTGACTAGCGGGAGGAGAGAGACCCAGTACTTC.

This clone has only one observation. The chain links TRBV29-1 to TRBJ1-1; a possible D gene is TRBD1 (5 bases). CDR3 length: 14 amino acids. V was cut by 3 bases and J by 3 bases, with 14 bases left in between. The germline CDR1 and CDR2 sequences are SQVTM and ANQGSEA. CDR3 DNA sequence: TGCAGCGTTGATGGGTTGGGAGGGGACACTGAAGCTTTCTTT. Translation gives CSVDGLGGDTEAFF.

This chain uses TRBV4-1 with TRBJ2-6; tentative D call: TRBD1 (5 bases). Trimming cost V 6 bases and J 0 bases, with 18 bases left between them. Looked up from germline, CDR1 is MGHRA and CDR2 is YSYEKL. The CDR3 covers 18 residues. CDR3 bases: TGCGCCAGCAGGTTGGGGCGGCAGATGAGCTCTGGGGCCAACGTCCTGACTTTC. Protein sequence: CASRLGRQMSSGANVLTF.

The chain uses TRBV7-9 and TRBJ2-5, with TRBD1 matching over 9 bases. The germline V gene encodes CDR1 SEHNR and CDR2 FQNEAQ (reference sequence). The J segment lost 5 bases and the V segment lost 5 bases, leaving 12 bases of the junction unmatched. The CDR3 covers 16 residues. In DNA form, the CDR3 reads TGTGCCAGCAGCCGGATAACAGGGGGCGATCGGGAGACCCAGTACTTC. Its protein product is CASSRITGGDRETQYF. The full variable domain, with the rest looked up from reference TRBV7-9 and TRBJ2-5, is DTGVSQNPRHKITKRGQNVTFRCDPISEHNRLYWYRQTLGQGPEFLTYFQNEAQLEKSRLLSDRFSAERPKGSFSTLEIQRTEQGDSAMYLCASSRITGGDRETQYFGPGTRLLVL.

This clone was recorded once. V and J are TRBV27 and TRBJ2-1; the match to TRBD1 covers 7 bases. Per the germline V gene, CDR1 is MNHEY and CDR2 is SMNVEV (reference sequence). The CDR3 runs to 13 residues. With 2 bases clipped from V and 7 bases from J, the junction kept 2 bases outside the gene matches. In DNA form, the CDR3 reads TGTGCCAGCAGTTTAAGGGGGCGAAATGAGCAGTTCTTC. Its protein product is CASSLRGRNEQFF.

The chain links TRBV6-1 to TRBJ1-2; TRBD1 matches at 7 bases. Germline V gene sequence: CDR1 MNHNS, CDR2 SASEGT. The length of the CDR3 is 13 residues. V was clipped by 6 bases and J by 5 bases; unmatched bases: 6. The CDR3 protein is CASRETGSYGYTF. CDR3 nucleotides: TGTGCCAGCAGGGAGACAGGGTCGTATGGCTACACCTTC.

J is TRBJ2-7 and V is TRBV10-3, with 7 bases aligning to TRBD2. This CDR3 contains 14 residues. Germline V gene lookup returns CDR1 ENHRY and CDR2 SYGVKD. The V gene end was trimmed by 6 bases and the J gene end by 3 bases; junction bases not matched to a gene: 8. CDR3 amino acids: CAISGEGSIYEQYF. CDR3 DNA sequence: TGTGCCATCAGCGGGGAGGGTTCCATCTACGAGCAGTACTTC.

As to this clone: An end of the junction does not agree with germline; a read error may underlie this. The J gene is TRBJ1-2, the V gene TRBV10-3; 7 bases line up with TRBD1. Germline-derived CDR1 and CDR2 are ENHRY and SYGVKD. The CDR3 loop spans 14 amino acids. The CDR3 region is CTIRAGTENYGYTF. The CDR3 DNA reads as TGTACCATCAGAGCCGGGACAGAAAACTATGGCTACACCTTC.

The chain links TRBV7-2 to TRBJ2-1; 10 nucleotides align to TRBD1. Germline CDR1 reads SGHTA; CDR2 reads FQGNSA. V trimming: 1 base; J trimming: 7 bases; junction bases outside the gene matches: 4. The CDR3 extends over 15 amino acids. The CDR3 here is CASSLGQGARNEQFF. CDR3 DNA: TGTGCCAGCAGCTTAGGACAGGGGGCTCGAAATGAGCAGTTCTTC.

The V call is TRBV9, the J call TRBJ1-2; 8 bases line up with TRBD1. V lost 3 bases, J lost 12 bases, and 22 bases stayed unmatched. Germline V gene sequence: CDR1 SGDLS, CDR2 YYNGEE. The CDR3 has 17 amino acids. CDR3 sequence: CASSAGQATILAKANTF. The DNA for the CDR3 is TGTGCCAGCAGCGCGGGACAGGCGACAATCTTGGCTAAGGCTAACACCTTC.

The chain couples TRBV28 to TRBJ2-7; TRBD1 agrees at 9 bases. The V segment lost 10 bases and the J segment 1 base; nucleotides outside the gene matches: 2. The V gene's germline CDR1 is MDHEN and CDR2 SYDVKM. This CDR3 has 12 amino acids. Here the CDR3 DNA reads TGTGCCATCGGGACAGGGTCCTACGAGCAGTACTTC. Its protein product is CAIGTGSYEQYF.

The CDR3 nucleotides are TGTGCCAGCAGCCCCTCGGTGGGGCACCAGAACTATGGCTACACCTTC. This gives the protein CASSPSVGHQNYGYTF. This chain links TRBV7-9 with TRBJ1-2; tentatively, D is TRBD1 (5 bases). This CDR3 contains 16 residues. The V end was cut by 5 bases, the J end by 2 bases, with 18 bases between. Germline loops: CDR1 SEHNR, CDR2 FQNEAQ (reference sequence).

The rearrangement links TRBV9 to TRBJ2-1; D is perhaps TRBD1 (8 bases). The ends were cut back, 3 bases at V and 6 bases at J, with 16 bases in the middle. The CDR3 has 15 residues. Germline V gene sequence: CDR1 SGDLS, CDR2 YYNGEE. The CDR3 sequence is CASSGTGGVVNEQFF. CDR3 nucleotides: TGTGCCAGCAGCGGAACAGGGGGGGTGGTCAATGAGCAGTTCTTC.

This clone was counted once. This chain links TRBV18 with TRBJ2-3; 7 bases agree with TRBD2. The CDR3 is 14 amino acids. Germline CDR1 reads KGHSH; CDR2 reads LQKENI. V dropped 0 bases and J dropped 7; count of bases not matched to a gene: 4. The CDR3 spells CASSPPGAGYTQYF. The CDR3, as DNA: TGTGCCAGCTCACCACCGGGAGCGGGGTATACGCAGTATTTT. Variable domain in full (rest from reference TRBV18 and TRBJ2-3): NAGVMQNPRHLVRRRGQEARLRCSPMKGHSHVYWYRQLPEEGLKFMVYLQKENIIDESGMPKERFSAEFPKEGPSILRIQQVVRGDSAAYFCASSPPGAGYTQYFGPGTRLTVL.

The V call is TRBV11-3, the J call TRBJ2-5, with D perhaps matching TRBD1 (5 bases). The CDR3 length is 14 residues. Germline-derived CDR1 and CDR2 are SGHNT and YENEEA. Trimming shortened V by 5 bases and J by 1 base, and 11 bases separated the two germline ends. The CDR3 DNA sequence: TGTGCCAGCAGCCTAGGCAGGGCCCAAGAGACCCAGTACTTC. It encodes CASSLGRAQETQYF. The full variable domain, with the rest looked up from reference TRBV11-3 and TRBJ2-5, is EAGVVQSPRYKIIEKKQPVAFWCNPISGHNTLYWYLQNLGQGPELLIRYENEEAVDDSQLPKDRFSAERLKGVDSTLKIQPAELGDSAVYLCASSLGRAQETQYFGPGTRLLVL.

The CDR3 coding sequence is TGTGCCAGCAGCGTAGACCCTAGCGGGAGTATGGGGACCGGGGAGCTGTTTTTT. Protein sequence: CASSVDPSGSMGTGELFF. This sequence joins TRBV9 and TRBJ2-2, with TRBD2 identical over 10 bases. Germline values: CDR1 SGDLS, CDR2 YYNGEE. Trimming took 0 bases from V and 5 from J; bases not matched to a gene: 10. This CDR3 has 18 amino acids. Full variable domain (outside the CDR3, taken from reference TRBV9 and TRBJ2-2): DSGVTQTPKHLITATGQRVTLRCSPRSGDLSVYWYQQSLDQGLQFLIQYYNGEERAKGNILERFSAQQFPDLHSELNLSSLELGDSALYFCASSVDPSGSMGTGELFFGEGSRLTVL.

The chain is built from TRBV28 and TRBJ1-4; D may be TRBD1 (5 bases). This CDR3 is 14 amino acids long. The V and J ends lost 10 bases and 8 bases respectively, with 20 bases between them. The germline gives CDR1 MDHEN, CDR2 SYDVKM. CDR3 amino acids: CATQLGAGGEKLFF. The DNA of the CDR3 is TGTGCCACCCAACTTGGGGCTGGGGGGGAAAAACTGTTTTTT.

This chain connects TRBV11-2 to TRBJ2-1; 11 bases map to TRBD2. Germline-derived CDR1 and CDR2 are SGHAT and FQNNGV. Losses at the gene ends were 2 bases for V and 3 bases for J; bases not matched to a gene: 9. The length of the CDR3 is 18 residues. CDR3: CASSLKRTSGRLYNEQFF. CDR3 DNA sequence: TGTGCCAGCAGCTTAAAGCGGACTAGCGGGCGTCTCTACAATGAGCAGTTCTTC.

This chain links TRBV19 with TRBJ1-1; D is undetermined. The CDR3 totals 12 residues. V lost 2 bases to trimming and J lost 6 bases, with 7 bases between them. The germline V gene has CDR1 LNHDA and CDR2 SQIVND (reference sequence). The CDR3 nucleotides are TGTGCCAGTAGTATATGGAGGGCTGAAGCTTTCTTT. It codes for CASSIWRAEAFF.

The chain joins TRBV5-4 to TRBJ2-7, with 8 bases lining up with TRBD1. The CDR3 is 16 residues long. Per the germline V gene, CDR1 is SGHNT and CDR2 is YYREEE (reference sequence). After removal of 2 bases from V and 0 bases from J, the junction contained 7 bases not matched to a gene. The CDR3 loop reads CASSLQGGPYSYEQYF. The CDR3 DNA sequence: TGTGCCAGCAGCTTACAGGGGGGTCCCTACTCCTACGAGCAGTACTTC.

This rearrangement joins TRBV4-1 to TRBJ1-5; 9 bases are a match to TRBD1. The CDR3 totals 16 residues. The V gene's germline CDR1 is MGHRA and CDR2 YSYEKL. Germline trimming cut 1 base from V and 7 bases from J; bases unmatched to any gene: 8. The CDR3 coding sequence is TGCGCCAGCAGCCAAGGCGGACAGGGGAATGTGCAGCCCCAGCATTTT. Protein sequence: CASSQGGQGNVQPQHF.

V usage is TRBV6-1 and J usage is TRBJ1-5, with D possibly being TRBD1 (6 bases). From germline, CDR1 is MNHNS and CDR2 SASEGT. The CDR3 runs to 16 residues. V gave up 4 bases and J gave up 1 base, with 14 bases separating them. Written as DNA, the CDR3 is TGTGCCAGCAGTGCCTACAGGGAAGGCAGCAATCAGCCCCAGCATTTT. This encodes CASSAYREGSNQPQHF.

The chain links TRBV29-1 to TRBJ2-7, with 8 bases that match TRBD2. V trimming: 0 bases; J trimming: 2 bases; junction bases outside the gene matches: 0. The CDR3 length is 13 residues. In germline, CDR1 is SQVTM, CDR2 ANQGSEA. In DNA, the CDR3 is TGCAGCGTTGAAGATAGCGGGGCCTACGAGCAGTACTTC. It translates to CSVEDSGAYEQYF.

This clone came up once. The chain uses TRBV5-1 and TRBJ2-5; TRBD1 aligns across 7 bases. With 4 bases clipped from V and 5 bases from J, the junction kept 8 bases outside the gene matches. From germline, CDR1 is SGHRS and CDR2 YFSETQ. The CDR3 is 14 amino acids. CDR3 DNA sequence: TGCGCCAGCAGCCCGGTAGGGGGCGCTGAGACCCAGTACTTC. Translation: CASSPVGGAETQYF.

The chain combines TRBV4-1 with TRBJ2-7; unclear D gene. This CDR3 is 13 amino acids long. The V end was cut by 0 bases, the J end by 5 bases, with 8 bases between. Germline-derived CDR1 and CDR2 are MGHRA and YSYEKL. The CDR3 region is CASSQEMSDEQYF. The CDR3 DNA reads TGCGCCAGCAGCCAAGAGATGAGCGACGAGCAGTACTTC.

The CDR3, as DNA: TGTGCCAGCACTCCCGGGACAGCAGGAAACACCATATATTTT. Its protein product is CASTPGTAGNTIYF. V usage is TRBV28 and J usage is TRBJ1-3; TRBD1 matches at 7 bases. The CDR3 covers 14 residues. Germline V gene lookup returns CDR1 MDHEN and CDR2 SYDVKM. The ends lost 7 bases at V and 4 bases at J; junction bases unmatched: 7.